This T cell receptor (beta chain) was sequenced in a study of cytomegalovirus exposure and HLA in healthy donors (dated by TCRdb to 2015 to 2018). Regarding the complete study: According to a later analysis, the 120 or so validation repertoires were produced on the same platform as the roughly 600 repertoires of the first cohort. The aim of the study was to test whether cataloging public T cell receptors could identify signatures of past pathogen exposure. Besides the first cohort of 666 subjects, a separate validation cohort made up of some 110 different subjects was used. The study combined high-throughput TCR immunosequencing, statistical association of individual TCRs with disease status, and machine learning to predict cytomegalovirus infection status. Overall study outcomes, separate from this receptor: The classifier was reported to diagnose cytomegalovirus status with high specificity and sensitivity in both the original and validation cohorts. All 120 or so repertoires were used to score co-occurrence in the validation cohort in a later analysis, because that analysis had no HLA typing for the cohort. In vitro tests confirmed that a few of the cytomegalovirus-associated TCR beta chains recognize cytomegalovirus antigens. The authors suggested that the approach could potentially be extended to other disease states and immunological phenotypes. In the study, roughly 160 TCR beta chains were listed as associated with cytomegalovirus. Subsequent analysis determined that TCRs grouped into clusters in the first cohort also showed a tendency toward co-occurrence across the roughly 120 validation repertoires, and 94% of cluster scores exceeded 0. Across donors, most TCR sequences were observed very rarely, whereas some public TCRs were present in many individuals.

Separate from the roughly 700-subject first cohort, the validation cohort of 90 to 150 subjects was the group to which the donors belonged. The library relied on the immunoSEQ multiplex PCR assay. Per the original workflow: A statistical classification framework was built for diagnosing cytomegalovirus status from the catalog of TCR beta chain sequences. TCRdb obtained this table from immuneACCESS and retained in-frame rearrangements with V and J assigned. These tables miss some clones; where compared with another copy, unresolved V genes account for less than half of the shortfall, and the remainder is unexplained. The D gene and trimming were derived from the DNA, and the V and J assignments and clone size from that table. For this sample there are around 60,000 clones; around 92% appear just once. The ten largest clones add up to 1% to 1.5% of the sample. To note about this clone: No cognate antigen has been identified for it. No much larger clone exists at a distance of one base, and base qualities are not known.

The germline V gene (reference sequence) supplies CDR1 MNHEY and CDR2 SMNVEV. From the cysteine through the phenylalanine, the CDR3 covers 15 amino acids. The read is trimmed to its CDR3 DNA, 45 bases read in frame from base 1. The germline ends are 14 bases apart after V is trimmed by 4 bases and J by 4 bases. The V and J segments used are TRBV27 and TRBJ1-5; no D gene call is confident. Sample: PBMCs. The clonotype comes from a woman in her late teens or twenties in good health and CMV-seronegative. The DNA sequence is TGTGCCAGCAGTTCCCTCGCAGGTCCAAATCAGCCCCAGCATTTT. Its coded protein is CASSSLAGPNQPQHF.